This entry lists 2 T cell receptor beta chains sequenced from one sample in a study of cytomegalovirus exposure and HLA in healthy donors. A multiplex PCR was run with 60 Vbeta primers and 13 Jbeta primers. Data came from immunoSEQ multiplex PCR; TCRdb stores just in-frame clones and leaves some out. The sample lists about 130,000 clones; roughly 80% were seen once. Sequencing was done on a sample of PBMCs. Receptors were obtained from a man aged 18 to 35 in good health and CMV-seropositive.

The chain links TRBV4-3 to TRBJ1-2, with a possible D match to TRBD1 (5 bases). V was trimmed by 1 base and J by 0 bases, leaving 24 bases between them. Germline V CDR1 and CDR2: LGHNA, YSLEER. The CDR3 extends over 20 amino acids. CDR3 nucleotide sequence: TGCGCCAGCAGCCAAGGCTCCCGGGGGGTAGGGGAGGTTCCTAACTATGGCTACACCTTC. Protein product: CASSQGSRGVGEVPNYGYTF.

This chain uses TRBV18 with TRBJ2-4, with 9 bases matching TRBD1. The CDR3 covers 15 residues. The trim removed 6 bases at V and 6 bases at J, leaving 9 bases unmatched. Per germline, CDR1 KGHSH and CDR2 LQKENI. This CDR3 is CASSPTGGYGNIQYF. CDR3 DNA sequence: TGTGCCAGCTCTCCAACAGGGGGCTACGGAAACATTCAGTACTTC. Full variable domain (missing parts from reference TRBV18 and TRBJ2-4): NAGVMQNPRHLVRRRGQEARLRCSPMKGHSHVYWYRQLPEEGLKFMVYLQKENIIDESGMPKERFSAEFPKEGPSILRIQQVVRGDSAAYFCASSPTGGYGNIQYFGAGTRLSVL.